Below, 26 T cell receptor beta chains from the same sample are listed, as sequenced in a study of T cells after yellow fever vaccination. TCRdb used MiXCR to reprocess the 5' RACE reads, holding one entry per CDR3 protein. The sample carries about 350,000 distinct CDR3 sequences, roughly 8.3% recorded once. This sample comprised PBMCs, obtained roughly seven weeks after the first yellow fever vaccination. The receptor set was obtained from a man in his late teens or twenties who received the YFV17D yellow fever vaccine.

This clonotype was observed many times. The rearrangement links TRBV11-1 to TRBJ2-5; D may be TRBD1 (6 bases). The CDR3 covers 14 residues. Trimming shortened V by 5 bases and J by 6 bases, and 16 bases separated the two germline ends. Germline assignment: CDR1 SGHAT and CDR2 FQDESV (reference sequence). CDR3 DNA sequence: TGTGCCAGCAGCCGCTACCGGGACAACCAGACCCAGTACTTC. Its protein product is CASSRYRDNQTQYF.

At least ten counts were recorded for this clonotype. The rearrangement uses TRBV4-1 and TRBJ2-5; unclear D gene. The CDR3 is 14 amino acids. CDR1 is MGHRA, CDR2 YSYEKL, per germline. V dropped 2 bases and J dropped 5 bases, with 12 bases sitting between them. The chain's CDR3 is CASSQLRPAETQYF. The CDR3 DNA reads as TGCGCCAGCAGCCAACTTCGTCCGGCGGAGACCCAGTACTTC.

The sample holds a few counts of this clonotype. The chain uses TRBV14 and TRBJ1-2; D might be TRBD1 (6 bases). The V end was cut by 2 bases, the J end by 6 bases, with 16 bases between. This CDR3 has 15 amino acids. Germline CDR1 is SGHDN and CDR2 is FVKESK. The CDR3 DNA sequence: TGTGCCAGCAGCCAACTAACAGGGTCACACGATGGCTACACCTTC. It codes for CASSQLTGSHDGYTF.

The V call is TRBV10-3, the J call TRBJ2-3; D remains ambiguous. V gave up 3 bases and J gave up 1 base, with 8 bases separating them. Germline V gives CDR1 ENHRY, CDR2 SYGVKD. The CDR3 has 14 amino acids. The CDR3 DNA reads as TGTGCCATCAGTGACGGCAGACGCACAGATACGCAGTATTTT. This translates into CAISDGRRTDTQYF.

This clonotype appeared a few times. V gene TRBV25-1 combines with J gene TRBJ1-6; 8 nucleotides align to TRBD1. Germline-derived CDR1 and CDR2 are MGHDK and SYGVNS. V shed 8 bases, J shed 14 bases, and the junction held 11 bases outside the gene matches. This CDR3 is 13 amino acids long. CDR3 residues: CASGRTGLFTLHF. CDR3 nucleotide sequence: TGTGCCAGCGGCCGGACAGGGCTGTTCACCCTCCACTTT.

This clonotype was found many times. V is TRBV7-2 and J is TRBJ2-1; tentatively, D is TRBD1 (6 bases). This CDR3 has 14 residues. With 5 bases removed from V and 3 bases from J, the gap between germline ends came to 11 bases. Per germline, CDR1 SGHTA and CDR2 FQGNSA. The CDR3 DNA sequence: TGTGCCAGCAGCCCCTCACAGGGCTACAATGAGCAGTTCTTC. The encoded protein is CASSPSQGYNEQFF.

The chain couples TRBV6-2 or TRBV6-3 to TRBJ2-5; D is perhaps TRBD2 (5 bases). The germline gives CDR1 MNHEY, CDR2 SVGEGT. This CDR3 spans 14 amino acids. Trimming stripped 6 bases from V and 5 bases from J, with 16 bases between. In DNA form, the CDR3 reads TGTGCCAGCAGAACTAGGCCTCCCCGCGAGACCCAGTACTTC. Its translation: CASRTRPPRETQYF.

The chain uses TRBV6-5 and TRBJ1-1; D not resolved. The CDR3 runs 14 residues. Germline V gene lookup returns CDR1 MNHEY and CDR2 SVGAGI. V gave up 2 bases and J gave up 4 bases, with 11 bases separating them. This CDR3 is CASSYRVEGTEAFF. The CDR3 DNA follows: TGTGCCAGCAGTTACCGGGTTGAGGGCACTGAAGCTTTCTTT.

This chain's CDR3 is CASSFPGPSGGASEWTNNEQFF. The CDR3, as DNA: TGTGCCAGCAGCTTCCCCGGTCCTAGCGGGGGGGCCTCGGAATGGACTAACAATGAGCAGTTCTTC. The chain recombines TRBV7-2 with TRBJ2-1; 12 bases line up with TRBD2. The CDR3 runs to 22 residues. V dropped 3 bases and J dropped 5; count of bases not matched to a gene: 23. The germline V gene encodes CDR1 SGHTA and CDR2 FQGNSA. Together with reference TRBV7-2 and TRBJ2-1, the CDR3 gives the full variable domain: GAGVSQSPSNKVTEKGKDVELRCDPISGHTALYWYRQSLGQGLEFLIYFQGNSAPDKSGLPSDRFSAERTGGSVSTLTIQRTQQEDSAVYLCASSFPGPSGGASEWTNNEQFFGPGTRLTVL.

The sample holds a few counts of this clonotype. The chain recombines TRBV24-1 with TRBJ1-1; possible D gene TRBD1, 5 bases. The CDR3 has 11 amino acids. CDR1 and CDR2 from the germline V gene are KGHDR and SFDVKD. V was shortened by 3 bases and J by 13 bases, with 11 bases between the two germline ends. CDR3 coding DNA: TGTGCCACCAGTGATGGGGTGAGGGGTTTCTTT. Its protein is CATSDGVRGFF.

This clonotype was counted once. The CDR3 spells CSAMRGGGGQYF. The CDR3 DNA sequence: TGCAGTGCTATGCGTGGCGGGGGTGGGCAGTATTTT. This sequence joins TRBV20-1 and TRBJ2-3, with TRBD2 matching over 7 bases. Germline V gives CDR1 DFQATT, CDR2 SNEGSKA (reference sequence). CDR3 length: 12 residues. Germline trimming cut 4 bases from V and 11 bases from J; bases unmatched to any gene: 9.

This clonotype was counted only a few times. J is TRBJ1-1 and V is TRBV12-3 or TRBV12-4; a possible D gene is TRBD1 (6 bases). The CDR3 covers 15 residues. The V end lost 6 bases, the J end lost 2 bases, and 16 bases lay between the germline ends. DNA for the CDR3: TGTGCCAGCAGCTGGGGGTTGGGGGCCAACACTGAAGCTTTCTTT. It codes for CASSWGLGANTEAFF.

The rearrangement uses TRBV20-1 and TRBJ2-5; weak D call: TRBD1 (5 bases). The CDR3 has 14 amino acids. From germline, CDR1 is DFQATT and CDR2 SNEGSKA (reference sequence). V was clipped by 4 bases and J by 2 bases, with 14 bases between them. The CDR3 here is CSATGPPLQETQYF. In DNA, the CDR3 is TGCAGTGCTACAGGGCCCCCTTTACAAGAGACCCAGTACTTC.

This chain connects TRBV4-3 to TRBJ2-2; D remains ambiguous. Germline V gives CDR1 LGHNA, CDR2 YSLEER. The CDR3 contains 17 residues. V was clipped by 0 bases and J by 2 bases, with 13 bases between them. DNA for the CDR3: TGCGCCAGCAGCCAAGAATCTAGGTGGAAAAACACCGGGGAGCTGTTTTTT. Residues: CASSQESRWKNTGELFF.

The sample holds one count of this clonotype. V usage is TRBV27 and J usage is TRBJ2-3; 7 nucleotides line up with TRBD1. This CDR3 region has 14 residues. V was pared by 4 bases and J by 2 bases, with 3 bases of the junction left unmatched. Germline CDR1 reads MNHEY; CDR2 reads SMNVEV (reference sequence). CDR3: CASSWGQYTDTQYF. As DNA, the CDR3 is TGTGCCAGCAGTTGGGGACAGTACACAGATACGCAGTATTTT.

At least ten counts were recorded for this clonotype. The V gene is TRBV18, the J gene TRBJ1-5, with D possibly being TRBD1 (6 bases). Germline V gene lookup returns CDR1 KGHSH and CDR2 LQKENI. The CDR3 is made up of 16 amino acids. The V end lost 4 bases, the J end lost 8 bases, and 21 bases lay between the germline ends. CDR3: CASSHTAGTEGEPQHF. For the CDR3, the DNA is TGTGCCAGCTCACATACGGCAGGGACTGAGGGGGAGCCCCAGCATTTT.

The chain has TRBV18 and TRBJ1-1; D gene unclear. This CDR3 is 14 amino acids long. Trimming took off 2 bases at V and 1 base at J, with 8 bases between the two ends. Per the germline V gene, CDR1 is KGHSH and CDR2 is LQKENI. This chain's CDR3 is CASSPGVPNTEAFF. CDR3 in DNA: TGTGCCAGCTCACCAGGAGTGCCGAACACTGAAGCTTTCTTT.

CDR3 sequence reads: CASSLIRIPDTQYF. The CDR3 DNA follows: TGTGCCAGCAGCCTCATCAGGATTCCAGATACGCAGTATTTT. The V call is TRBV13, the J call TRBJ2-3; no reliable D call. Germline values: CDR1 PRHDT, CDR2 FYEKMQ (reference sequence). Trimming stripped 5 bases from V and 4 bases from J, with 13 bases between. The length of the CDR3 is 14 residues. The full variable domain, rest sourced from reference TRBV13 and TRBJ2-3, is AAGVIQSPRHLIKEKRETATLKCYPIPRHDTVYWYQQGPGQDPQFLISFYEKMQSDKGSIPDRFSAQQFSDYHSELNMSSLELGDSALYFCASSLIRIPDTQYFGPGTRLTVL.

This clonotype has a handful of counts. V gene TRBV7-8 combines with J gene TRBJ1-6; TRBD1 is a possible D gene (6 bases). The CDR3 has 18 residues. V dropped 1 base and J dropped 0 bases, with 13 bases sitting between them. Per the germline V gene, CDR1 is SGHVS and CDR2 is FQNEAQ. This chain's CDR3 is CASSLGRTVDSYNSPLHF. The DNA for the CDR3 is TGTGCCAGCAGCTTAGGAAGGACAGTAGACTCCTATAATTCACCCCTCCACTTT.

There are a few counts of this clonotype. The chain has TRBV30 and TRBJ2-7; D is perhaps TRBD1 or TRBD2 (5 bases each). The V gene's germline CDR1 is GTSNPN and CDR2 SVGIG (reference sequence). V lost 6 bases and J 0 bases, leaving 9 bases between the germline ends. The CDR3 totals 12 residues. CDR3 DNA: TGTGCCTGCAGGGACCTCTCCTACGAGCAGTACTTC. Encoded protein: CACRDLSYEQYF.

The chain is built from TRBV19 and TRBJ1-1, with D hard to call. Trimming cost V 4 bases and J 1 base, with 10 bases left between them. CDR3 length: 14 residues. From germline, CDR1 is LNHDA and CDR2 SQIVND (reference sequence). The CDR3 nucleotides read TGTGCCAGTAGTACCCCCCTGAGGAACACTGAAGCTTTCTTT. Protein product: CASSTPLRNTEAFF. The full variable domain, with the rest looked up from reference TRBV19 and TRBJ1-1, is DGGITQSPKYLFRKEGQNVTLSCEQNLNHDAMYWYRQDPGQGLRLIYYSQIVNDFQKGDIAEGYSVSREKKESFPLTVTSAQKNPTAFYLCASSTPLRNTEAFFGQGTRLTVV.

The table lists this clonotype with a few counts. V and J are TRBV14 and TRBJ1-1; maybe TRBD1 (6 bases). Per the germline V gene, CDR1 is SGHDN and CDR2 is FVKESK. The V end lost 1 base, the J end lost 1 base, and 16 bases lay between the germline ends. The CDR3 spans 17 residues. The CDR3 DNA reads TGTGCCAGCAGCCAAGGTTTTTACAGGGAACAGAACACTGAAGCTTTCTTT. This encodes CASSQGFYREQNTEAFF.

This clonotype showed up just a few times. This chain uses TRBV4-3 with TRBJ2-1; D is uncertain. There are 16 residues in the CDR3. The germline V gene encodes CDR1 LGHNA and CDR2 YSLEER. The V end lost 0 bases, the J end lost 4 bases, and 13 bases lay between the germline ends. As DNA, the CDR3 is TGCGCCAGCAGCCAAGAGTGGGCAGGAGTTTACAATGAGCAGTTCTTC. It codes for CASSQEWAGVYNEQFF.

Notes on this clonotype: This sequence may be a read error, since a much larger clone differs from it by one base. The V and J genes are TRBV29-1 and TRBJ2-2, with no clear D. The CDR3 spans 13 residues. Germline values: CDR1 SQVTM, CDR2 ANQGSEA. The CDR3 nucleotides are TGCAGCATTGATTTCATGAACACCGGGGAGCTGTTTTTT. Amino acids: CSIDFMNTGELFF.

This clonotype was observed many times. The chain uses TRBV27 and TRBJ2-2; D might be TRBD1 (5 bases). This CDR3 contains 14 residues. Trimming pared 5 bases from V and 1 base from J, leaving 8 bases between. Germline V lookup: CDR1 MNHEY, CDR2 SMNVEV (reference sequence). The CDR3: CASSEDRNTGELFF. The CDR3 DNA reads TGTGCCAGCAGTGAAGACAGGAACACCGGGGAGCTGTTTTTT.

The rearrangement joins TRBV12-3 or TRBV12-4 to TRBJ2-4; 9 nucleotides match TRBD2. The CDR3 has 16 amino acids. The ends lost 3 bases at V and 10 bases at J; junction bases unmatched: 13. The CDR3 DNA reads as TGTGCCAGCAGTTTCCCGCGCCAGCGGGGGGTCCATATTCAGTACTTC. Residues: CASSFPRQRGVHIQYF.